The rows below give T cell receptor beta chains drawn from one sample of a study of shared clonotypes between healthy human individuals. Using immunoSEQ multiplex PCR, the repertoire was profiled, and TCRdb retains in-frame clones only, with some absent. The sample gives millions of clones, 93% of which show up once; 0.3% to 0.4% is in the top ten. Sequencing used naive CD4+ T cells from PBMCs. The receptors were gathered from a man aged 18-30 years in good health. Some clones in this sample may be carry-over from other donors' samples. Both conserved end residues are part of each CDR3. A D gene is named only where the DNA matches it firmly. Rows give clone size only sometimes, using once, few, many, or a class for an expanded clone.

CDR3: CASRMARGQETQYF
DNA: TGTGCCAGCAGAATGGCGAGGGGGCAAGAGACCCAGTACTTC
D: .
V: TRBV6-6
size: .
J: TRBJ2-5

CDR3: CASSTRDRAGTGELFF
DNA: TGCGCCAGCAGTACCCGGGACAGGGCGGGCACCGGGGAGCTGTTTTTT
D: TRBD1
V: TRBV4-1
size: .
J: TRBJ2-2

CDR3: CSARTGGATNEKLFF
DNA: TGCAGCGCCAGGACAGGGGGCGCAACTAATGAAAAACTGTTTTTT
D: TRBD1
V: TRBV29-1
size: .
J: TRBJ1-4

CDR3: CASSRTDEQFF
DNA: TGCGCCAGCAGCCGGACCGATGAGCAGTTCTTC
D: .
V: TRBV4-1
size: .
J: TRBJ2-1

CDR3: CASSLSGYGYTF
DNA: TGTGCCAGCAGCTTGTCCGGGTATGGCTACACCTTC
D: .
V: TRBV5-6
size: once
J: TRBJ1-2

CDR3: CASRILTGAVYF
DNA: TGTGCCAGCAGGATATTAACAGGGGCCGTCTACTTC
D: TRBD1
V: TRBV2
size: .
J: TRBJ2-7

CDR3: CASSRSRGRQETQYF
DNA: TGCGCCAGCAGCCGGTCCAGAGGACGCCAAGAGACCCAGTACTTC
D: .
V: TRBV4-1
size: .
J: TRBJ2-5

CDR3: CSVSYRVGRGGNTIYF
DNA: TGCAGCGTTAGTTATCGGGTGGGGAGAGGAGGAAACACCATATATTTT
D: .
V: TRBV29-1
size: .
J: TRBJ1-3

CDR3: CASSPPSGRTDTQYF
DNA: TGTGCCAGCTCACCACCCAGCGGGCGCACAGATACGCAGTATTTT
D: .
V: TRBV18
size: .
J: TRBJ2-3

CDR3: CASSQISLTRPGGIYEQYF
DNA: TGTGCCAGCAGCCAAATTTCTCTGACCCGGCCAGGGGGCATCTACGAGCAGTACTTC
D: TRBD1
V: TRBV11-2
size: .
J: TRBJ2-7

CDR3: CAWNTNEKLFF
DNA: TGTGCCTGGAACACAAATGAAAAACTGTTTTTT
D: .
V: TRBV30
size: few
J: TRBJ1-4

CDR3: CASSPPYPYGYTF
DNA: TGTGCCAGCAGCCCTCCGTACCCCTATGGCTACACCTTC
D: .
V: TRBV28
size: .
J: TRBJ1-2

CDR3: CASRRGADTGELFF
DNA: TGCGCCAGCCGGCGGGGGGCGGACACCGGGGAGCTGTTTTTT
D: TRBD2
V: TRBV4-3
size: .
J: TRBJ2-2

CDR3: CATSPGSLAASYEQYF
DNA: TGTGCCACCAGCCCAGGGAGCCTAGCCGCGTCCTACGAGCAGTACTTC
D: .
V: TRBV15
size: .
J: TRBJ2-7

CDR3: CASSAGTNQETQYF
DNA: TGCGCCAGCAGCGCCGGGACTAACCAAGAGACCCAGTACTTC
D: TRBD2
V: TRBV5-1
size: .
J: TRBJ2-5

CDR3: CASTQAGRTDTQYF
DNA: TGTGCCAGCACCCAAGCGGGCCGCACAGATACGCAGTATTTT
D: .
V: TRBV9
size: once
J: TRBJ2-3

CDR3: CASSVGGTGTANYGYTF
DNA: TGTGCCAGCAGTGTGGGAGGTACGGGGACAGCGAACTATGGCTACACCTTC
D: TRBD1
V: TRBV28
size: .
J: TRBJ1-2